The rows below give T cell receptor beta chains drawn from one sample of a study of shared clonotypes between healthy human individuals. Here immunoSEQ multiplex PCR was the method, and the copy in TCRdb shows in-frame clones only, minus some. The sample has a few million clones, approximately 90% seen once. Sequencing input: naive CD4+ T cells sorted from blood. These receptors were taken from a man between 18 and 29 years old in good health. CDR3s include the opening cysteine and the closing phenylalanine or tryptophan. A D gene is named only where the DNA matches it firmly. Only some rows state a clone size, as once, few, many or a class for expanded clones.

clone size	D gene	V gene	J gene	CDR3 DNA	CDR3 protein
.	.	TRBV14	TRBJ1-1	TGTGCCAGCAGCGTAGGGCTAAACACTGAAGCTTTCTTT	CASSVGLNTEAFF
.	.	TRBV30	TRBJ1-2	TGTGCCTGGAGTCGCCAGGGACCCTATGGCTACACCTTC	CAWSRQGPYGYTF
.	TRBD2	TRBV10-3	TRBJ2-2	TGTGCCATCATGGCGGGGGGGCCCCCCGGGGAGCTGTTTTTT	CAIMAGGPPGELFF
once	TRBD1	TRBV5-1	TRBJ1-1	TGCGCCAGCAGCGCAGACAGGGTGATGAACACTGAAGCTTTCTTT	CASSADRVMNTEAFF
once	.	TRBV19	TRBJ2-2	TGTGCCAGTAGTACCGGACGGTACACCGGGGAGCTGTTTTTT	CASSTGRYTGELFF
.	.	TRBV6-5	TRBJ2-1	TGTGCCAGCAGTTACCAGGGGACTGGATCCTACAATGAGCAGTTCTTC	CASSYQGTGSYNEQFF
.	TRBD2	TRBV28	TRBJ2-7	TGTGCCAGCAGCCCCGGGGGGATCTACGAGCAGTACTTC	CASSPGGIYEQYF
once	TRBD2	TRBV6-5	TRBJ2-7	TGTGCCAGCAGTTACTCAGCGGGAGGGCCTCGGGAGCAGTACTTC	CASSYSAGGPREQYF
.	.	TRBV18	TRBJ1-1	TGTGCCAGCTCACCACCTCTCTCAGGAGCGGGCAGCCCTTTTTTT	CASSPPLSGAGSPFF
.	TRBD1	TRBV14	TRBJ1-6	TGTGCCAGCAGCCAACGACAGGGAGCGCATTCACCCCTCCACTTT	CASSQRQGAHSPLHF
.	TRBD1	TRBV6-1	TRBJ2-2	TGTGCCAGCCGGCCAGGGGGCGCGAACACCGGGGAGCTGTTTTTT	CASRPGGANTGELFF
.	.	TRBV28	TRBJ1-1	TGTGCCAGCAGAGAGTTGAACACTGAAGCTTTCTTT	CASRELNTEAFF
.	.	TRBV5-1	TRBJ2-1	TGCGCCAGCAGCTTGGACAGTTACAATGAGCAGTTCTTC	CASSLDSYNEQFF